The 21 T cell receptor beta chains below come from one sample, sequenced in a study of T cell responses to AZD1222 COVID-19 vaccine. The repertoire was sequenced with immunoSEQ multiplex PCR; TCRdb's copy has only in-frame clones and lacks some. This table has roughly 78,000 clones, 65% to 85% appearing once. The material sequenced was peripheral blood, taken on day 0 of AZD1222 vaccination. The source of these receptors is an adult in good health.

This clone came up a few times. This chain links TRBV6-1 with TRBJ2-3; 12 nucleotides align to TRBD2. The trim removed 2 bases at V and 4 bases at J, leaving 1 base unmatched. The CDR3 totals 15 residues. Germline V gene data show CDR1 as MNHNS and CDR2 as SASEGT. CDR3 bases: TGTGCCAGCAGTGAACTAGCGGGGGGGCCAGATACGCAGTATTTT. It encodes CASSELAGGPDTQYF.

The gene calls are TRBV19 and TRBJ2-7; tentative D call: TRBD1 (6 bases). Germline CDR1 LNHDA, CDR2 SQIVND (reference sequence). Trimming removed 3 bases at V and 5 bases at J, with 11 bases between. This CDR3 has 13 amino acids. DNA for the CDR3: TGTGCCAGTAGTATTCGACAGGAAGACGAGCAGTACTTC. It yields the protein CASSIRQEDEQYF.

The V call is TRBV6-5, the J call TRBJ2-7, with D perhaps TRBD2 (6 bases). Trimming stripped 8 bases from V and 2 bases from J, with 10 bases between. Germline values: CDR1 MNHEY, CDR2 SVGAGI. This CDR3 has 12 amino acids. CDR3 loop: CASQDYTYEQYF. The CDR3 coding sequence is TGTGCCAGCCAGGACTACACCTACGAGCAGTACTTC.

The CDR3 DNA reads as TGTGCTAGTGGTTTGATCCCTGGACTAGCGGAGATACACATAATAGAGACCCAGTACTTC. It is translated as CASGLIPGLAEIHIIETQYF. The chain recombines TRBV12-5 with TRBJ2-5; TRBD2 matches 10 bases. The CDR3 is made up of 20 amino acids. The trim removed 2 bases at V and 4 bases at J, leaving 19 bases unmatched. In germline, CDR1 is LGHNT, CDR2 FRNRAP.

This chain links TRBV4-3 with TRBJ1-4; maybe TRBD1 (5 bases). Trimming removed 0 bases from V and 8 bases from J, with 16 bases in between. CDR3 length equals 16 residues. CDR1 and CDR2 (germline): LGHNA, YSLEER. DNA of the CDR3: TGCGCCAGCAGCCAAGAATTTTCAGGGAGAGGGGAAAAACTGTTTTTT. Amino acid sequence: CASSQEFSGRGEKLFF.

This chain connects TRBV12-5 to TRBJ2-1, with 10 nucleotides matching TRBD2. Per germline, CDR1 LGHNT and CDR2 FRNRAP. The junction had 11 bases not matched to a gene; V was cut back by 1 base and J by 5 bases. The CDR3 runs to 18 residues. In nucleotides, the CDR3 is TGTGCTAGTGGTTTGGCCCCCCTCAGCGGGAGGGTTAACAATGAGCAGTTCTTC. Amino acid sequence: CASGLAPLSGRVNNEQFF. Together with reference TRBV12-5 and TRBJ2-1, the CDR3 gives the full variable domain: DARVTQTPRHKVTEMGQEVTMRCQPILGHNTVFWYRQTMMQGLELLAYFRNRAPLDDSGMPKDRFSAEMPDATLATLKIQPSEPRDSAVYFCASGLAPLSGRVNNEQFFGPGTRLTVL.

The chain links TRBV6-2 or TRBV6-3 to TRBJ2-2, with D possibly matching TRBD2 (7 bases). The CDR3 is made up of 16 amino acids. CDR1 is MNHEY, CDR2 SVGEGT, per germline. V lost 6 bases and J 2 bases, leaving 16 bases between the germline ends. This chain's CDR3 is CASSRRGGFNTGELFF. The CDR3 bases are TGTGCCAGCAGCCGTAGGGGGGGCTTCAACACCGGGGAGCTGTTTTTT.

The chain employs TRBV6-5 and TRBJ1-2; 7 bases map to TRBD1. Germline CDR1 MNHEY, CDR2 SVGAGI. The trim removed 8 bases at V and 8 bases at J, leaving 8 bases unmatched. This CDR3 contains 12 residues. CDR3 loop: CASLTGSEGYTF. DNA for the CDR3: TGTGCCAGCTTGACAGGGAGCGAAGGCTACACCTTC.

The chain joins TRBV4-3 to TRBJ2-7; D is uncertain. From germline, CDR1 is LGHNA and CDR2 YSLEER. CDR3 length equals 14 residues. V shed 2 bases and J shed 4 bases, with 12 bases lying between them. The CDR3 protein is CASSQNLFGYEQYF. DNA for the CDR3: TGCGCCAGCAGCCAAAACCTGTTCGGTTACGAGCAGTACTTC.

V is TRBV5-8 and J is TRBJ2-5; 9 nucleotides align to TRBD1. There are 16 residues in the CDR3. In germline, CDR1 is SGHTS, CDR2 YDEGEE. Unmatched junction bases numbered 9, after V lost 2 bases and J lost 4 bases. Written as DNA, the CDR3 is TGTGCCAGCAGCTTTGAAGGGACAGGGATGGGAGAGACCCAGTACTTC. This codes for CASSFEGTGMGETQYF.

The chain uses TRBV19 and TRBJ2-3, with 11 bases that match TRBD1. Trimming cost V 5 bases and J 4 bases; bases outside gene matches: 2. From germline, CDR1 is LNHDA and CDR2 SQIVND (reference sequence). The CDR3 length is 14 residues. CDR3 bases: TGTGCCAGTAGTCCGGGACAGGGGGCAGATACGCAGTATTTT. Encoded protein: CASSPGQGADTQYF.

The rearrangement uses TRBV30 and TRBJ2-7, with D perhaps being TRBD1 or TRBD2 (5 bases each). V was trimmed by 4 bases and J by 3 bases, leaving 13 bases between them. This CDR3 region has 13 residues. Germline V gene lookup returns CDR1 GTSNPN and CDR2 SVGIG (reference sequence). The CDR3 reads CAWNPLGVYEQYF. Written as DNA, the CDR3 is TGTGCCTGGAACCCGTTGGGGGTCTACGAGCAGTACTTC.

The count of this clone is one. The CDR3 is CASSLLAGGEETQYF. In DNA, the CDR3 is TGTGCCAGTAGCCTCTTAGCGGGGGGGGAAGAGACCCAGTACTTC. J is TRBJ2-5 and V is TRBV19; 11 bases are a match to TRBD2. This CDR3 contains 15 residues. Per the germline V gene, CDR1 is LNHDA and CDR2 is SQIVND (reference sequence). V dropped 6 bases and J dropped 3; count of bases not matched to a gene: 6.

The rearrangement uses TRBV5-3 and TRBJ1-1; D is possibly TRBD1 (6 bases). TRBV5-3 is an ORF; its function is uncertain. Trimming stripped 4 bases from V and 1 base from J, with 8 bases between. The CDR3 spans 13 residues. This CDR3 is CARSGQSNTEAFF. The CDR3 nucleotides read TGTGCCAGAAGCGGACAGTCGAACACTGAAGCTTTCTTT.

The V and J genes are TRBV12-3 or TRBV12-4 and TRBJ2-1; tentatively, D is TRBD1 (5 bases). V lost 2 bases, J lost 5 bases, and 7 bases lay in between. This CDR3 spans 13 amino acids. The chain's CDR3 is CASSLKQDNEQFF. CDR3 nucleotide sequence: TGTGCCAGCAGTTTAAAACAGGACAATGAGCAGTTCTTC.

The CDR3 protein is CATSGPGGVPISYEQYF. CDR3 nucleotide sequence: TGTGCCACCAGTGGACCTGGGGGCGTACCTATCTCCTACGAGCAGTACTTC. V usage is TRBV24-1 and J usage is TRBJ2-7, with D tentatively TRBD1 (6 bases). This CDR3 comprises 17 residues. Trimming removed 5 bases at V and 0 bases at J, with 19 bases between. Germline CDR1 and CDR2: KGHDR and SFDVKD.

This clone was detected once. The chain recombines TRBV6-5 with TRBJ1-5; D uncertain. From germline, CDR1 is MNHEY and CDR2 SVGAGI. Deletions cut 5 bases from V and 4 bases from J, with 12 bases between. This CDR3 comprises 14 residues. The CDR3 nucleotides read TGTGCCAGCAGTCAGGTGGGTGCGAATCAGCCCCAGCATTTT. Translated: CASSQVGANQPQHF.

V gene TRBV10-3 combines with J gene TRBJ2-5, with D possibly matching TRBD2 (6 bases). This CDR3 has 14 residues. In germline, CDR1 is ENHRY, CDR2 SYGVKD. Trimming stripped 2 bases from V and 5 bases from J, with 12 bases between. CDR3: CAISEPRAGETQYF. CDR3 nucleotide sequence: TGTGCCATCAGTGAGCCCAGGGCGGGGGAGACCCAGTACTTC.

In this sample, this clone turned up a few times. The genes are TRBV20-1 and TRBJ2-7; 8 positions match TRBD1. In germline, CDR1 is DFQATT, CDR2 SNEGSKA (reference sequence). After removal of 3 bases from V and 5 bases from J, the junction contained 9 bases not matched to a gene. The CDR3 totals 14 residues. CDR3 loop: CSASFGQGDDEQYF. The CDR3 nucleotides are TGCAGTGCTAGTTTCGGACAGGGAGACGACGAGCAGTACTTC.

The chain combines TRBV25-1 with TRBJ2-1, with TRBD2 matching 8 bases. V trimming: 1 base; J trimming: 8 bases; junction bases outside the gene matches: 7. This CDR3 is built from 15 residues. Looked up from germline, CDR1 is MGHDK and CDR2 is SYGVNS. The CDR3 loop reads CASSESTGGPDEQFF. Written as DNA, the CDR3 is TGTGCCAGCAGTGAATCAACGGGGGGGCCGGATGAGCAGTTCTTC.

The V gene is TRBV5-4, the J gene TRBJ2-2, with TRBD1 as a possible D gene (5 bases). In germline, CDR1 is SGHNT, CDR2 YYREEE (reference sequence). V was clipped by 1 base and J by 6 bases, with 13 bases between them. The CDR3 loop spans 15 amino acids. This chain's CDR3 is CASSLSAGKAGELFF. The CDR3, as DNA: TGTGCCAGCAGCTTGTCAGCAGGGAAGGCCGGGGAGCTGTTTTTT.